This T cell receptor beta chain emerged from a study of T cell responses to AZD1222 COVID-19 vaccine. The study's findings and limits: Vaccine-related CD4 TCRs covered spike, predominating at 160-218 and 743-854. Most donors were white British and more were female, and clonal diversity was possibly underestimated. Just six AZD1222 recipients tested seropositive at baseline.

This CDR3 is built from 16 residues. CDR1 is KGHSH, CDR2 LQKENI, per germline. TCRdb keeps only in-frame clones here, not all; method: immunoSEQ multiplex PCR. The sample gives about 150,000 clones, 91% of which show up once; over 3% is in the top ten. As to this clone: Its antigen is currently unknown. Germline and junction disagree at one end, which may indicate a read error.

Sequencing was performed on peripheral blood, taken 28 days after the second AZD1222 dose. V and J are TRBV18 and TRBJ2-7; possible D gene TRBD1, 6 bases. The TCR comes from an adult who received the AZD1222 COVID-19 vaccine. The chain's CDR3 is CASSPSPGLSGDRTIF. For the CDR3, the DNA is TGTGCCAGCTCACCAAGTCCAGGGTTGTCAGGAGACAGGACAATCTTC.